These 6 T cell receptor beta chains originate from one sample sequenced in a study of T cell changes during pregnancy in multiple sclerosis. The method was immunoSEQ multiplex PCR; TCRdb's version includes in-frame clones alone and lacks a portion of them. The sample includes about 59,000 clones, nearly 95% of them seen just once. The input for sequencing was CD8+ T cells from peripheral blood mononuclear cells, taken in the third trimester of pregnancy. All receptors derive from a female donor with multiple sclerosis, enrolled in a pregnancy study.

The rearrangement links TRBV4-3 to TRBJ2-7; 7 bases agree with TRBD2. The CDR3 loop spans 16 amino acids. In germline, CDR1 is LGHNA, CDR2 YSLEER. Trimming at V came to 1 base and at J to 0 bases, leaving 6 bases not matched to a gene. Here the CDR3 DNA reads TGCGCCAGCAGCCAAGTCTGGGGCGGGAGCTCCTACGAGCAGTACTTC. Translating it yields CASSQVWGGSSYEQYF.

The chain couples TRBV5-1 to TRBJ2-7; 8 positions agree with TRBD2. There are 14 residues in the CDR3. Germline V CDR1 and CDR2: SGHRS, YFSETQ. The V gene end was trimmed by 1 base and the J gene end by 3 bases; junction bases not matched to a gene: 3. Written as DNA, the CDR3 is TGCGCCAGCAGCTTGTACGGGGGGGGCTACGAGCAGTACTTC. Its translation is CASSLYGGGYEQYF.

This chain links TRBV7-9 with TRBJ2-4, with TRBD2 identical over 12 bases. CDR1 and CDR2 (germline): SEHNR, FQNEAQ (reference sequence). Germline trimming cut 0 bases from V and 15 bases from J; bases unmatched to any gene: 12. The CDR3 consists of 16 residues. Written as DNA, the CDR3 is TGTGCCAGCAGCTTAGCGAGACTAGCGGGAGCCCCCTTACTGTACTTC. Translating it yields CASSLARLAGAPLLYF.

The chain employs TRBV27 and TRBJ1-1; 8 positions agree with TRBD1. The V and J ends lost 6 bases and 5 bases, in that order; junction bases with no gene match: 8. The CDR3 sequence is 14 residues long. The germline V gene encodes CDR1 MNHEY and CDR2 SMNVEV (reference sequence). CDR3 nucleotide sequence: TGTGCCAGCAGGAACGGACAGGGAGGGACTGAAGCTTTCTTT. This gives the protein CASRNGQGGTEAFF.

This chain links TRBV5-1 with TRBJ1-1, with 8 bases fitting TRBD1. This CDR3 region has 14 residues. Losses at the gene ends were 3 bases for V and 1 base for J; bases not matched to a gene: 2. Germline V gene data show CDR1 as SGHRS and CDR2 as YFSETQ. The CDR3 nucleotides read TGCGCCAGCAGCTATGGACAGGGGAACACTGAAGCTTTCTTT. This translates into CASSYGQGNTEAFF.

The V and J genes are TRBV4-3 and TRBJ2-1; 10 nucleotides align to TRBD2. In germline, CDR1 is LGHNA, CDR2 YSLEER. The CDR3 covers 17 residues. V trimming: 5 bases; J trimming: 8 bases; junction bases outside the gene matches: 15. CDR3 protein: CASSDLGLAAQGHEQFF. The CDR3 coding sequence is TGCGCCAGCAGCGACTTAGGACTAGCGGCCCAGGGGCATGAGCAGTTCTTC.